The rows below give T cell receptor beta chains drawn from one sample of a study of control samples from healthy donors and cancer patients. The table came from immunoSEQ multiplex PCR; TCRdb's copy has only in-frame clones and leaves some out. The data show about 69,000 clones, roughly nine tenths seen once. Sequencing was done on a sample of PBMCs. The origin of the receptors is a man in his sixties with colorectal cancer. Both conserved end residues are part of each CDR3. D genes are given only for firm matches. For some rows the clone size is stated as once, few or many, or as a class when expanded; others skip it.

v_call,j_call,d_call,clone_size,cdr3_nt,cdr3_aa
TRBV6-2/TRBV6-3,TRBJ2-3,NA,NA,TGTGCCAGCAGTTACTCGACTGGTGTTACGCAGTATTTT,CASSYSTGVTQYF
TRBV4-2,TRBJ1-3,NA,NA,TGTGCCAGCAGCCAAGTTGCATCCGGAAACACCATATATTTT,CASSQVASGNTIYF
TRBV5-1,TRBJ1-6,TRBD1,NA,TGCGCCAGCAGCTTGTACGGACAGGGGTCGTTGAATTCACCCCTCCACTTT,CASSLYGQGSLNSPLHF
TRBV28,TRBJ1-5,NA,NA,TGTGCCAGCAAAGGGGACCGCAATCAGCCCCAGCATTTT,CASKGDRNQPQHF
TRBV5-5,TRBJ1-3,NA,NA,TGTGCCAGCAGTTATGACGTACTCTCTGGAAACACCATATATTTT,CASSYDVLSGNTIYF
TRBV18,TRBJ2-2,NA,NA,TGTGCCAGCGAAAGGGATCCGAACACCGGGGAGCTGTTTTTT,CASERDPNTGELFF
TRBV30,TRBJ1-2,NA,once,TGTGCCTGGAGTGGGGCGAACTATGGCTACACCTTC,CAWSGANYGYTF
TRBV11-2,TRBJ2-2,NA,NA,TGTGCCAGCAGCTTGTGGGATTACACCGGGGAGCTGTTTTTT,CASSLWDYTGELFF
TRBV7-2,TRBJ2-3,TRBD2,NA,TGTGCCAGCAGCTTGTTTCAGCCGGGACTAGCGGGGCGGGATACGCAGTATTTT,CASSLFQPGLAGRDTQYF
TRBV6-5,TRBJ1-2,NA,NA,TGTGCCACCGGACAGTATGGCTACACCTTC,CATGQYGYTF
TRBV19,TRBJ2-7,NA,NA,TGTGCCAGTAGTGTCGCCCACAAGCCCTACGAGCAGTACTTC,CASSVAHKPYEQYF
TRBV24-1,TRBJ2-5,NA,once,TGTGCCACCAGTCGTGCACGTGGCCAAGAGACCCAGTACTTC,CATSRARGQETQYF
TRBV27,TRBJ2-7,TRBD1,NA,TGTGCCAGCAGTTTCCAGGGGGCGATCTACGAGCAGTACTTC,CASSFQGAIYEQYF
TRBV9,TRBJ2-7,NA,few,TGTGCCAGCAGCCCCGACAGCGGCGAGCAGTACTTC,CASSPDSGEQYF
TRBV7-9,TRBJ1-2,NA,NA,TGTGCCAGCAGCCCTACTGGGGGGTCTGGCTACACCTTC,CASSPTGGSGYTF
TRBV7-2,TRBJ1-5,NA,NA,TGTGCCAGCAGCTTAGCGATTTCATCGCCCCAGCATTTT,CASSLAISSPQHF
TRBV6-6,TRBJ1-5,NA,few,TGTGCCAGCAGTGACAGCCAGCCCCAGCATTTT,CASSDSQPQHF
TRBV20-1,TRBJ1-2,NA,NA,TGCAGTGCCCCAAACGAGCGGGGCTACACCTTC,CSAPNERGYTF
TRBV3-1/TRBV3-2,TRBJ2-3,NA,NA,TGTGCCAGCCGGAGCTTGGGCACGCAGTATTTT,CASRSLGTQYF
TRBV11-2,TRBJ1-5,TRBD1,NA,TGTGCCAGCAGCTTCGATCCTTGGACAGGGAAACAGAGCAATCAGCCCCAGCATTTT,CASSFDPWTGKQSNQPQHF
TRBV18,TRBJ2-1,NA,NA,TGTGCCAGCTCACCAGAGACTAGATACAATGAGCAGTTCTTC,CASSPETRYNEQFF
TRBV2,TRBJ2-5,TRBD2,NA,TGTGCCAGCAAGCAGGGGCGAGCGGGGGGCCAAGAGACCCAGTACTTC,CASKQGRAGGQETQYF
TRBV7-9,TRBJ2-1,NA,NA,TGTGCCAGCAGCACCGCCTTGGACCCCTACAATGAGCAGTTCTTC,CASSTALDPYNEQFF
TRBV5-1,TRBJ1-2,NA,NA,TGCGCCAGCAGCTTGCCGGCAGACAACTATGGCTACACCTTC,CASSLPADNYGYTF
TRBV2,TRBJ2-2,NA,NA,TGTGCCAGCACGGTGCAGGGGTTTGGCACCGGGGAGCTGTTTTTT,CASTVQGFGTGELFF
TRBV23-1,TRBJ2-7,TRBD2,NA,TGCGCCAGTACCCCCTGCGGGGGGCGGTACGAGCAGTACTTC,CASTPCGGRYEQYF
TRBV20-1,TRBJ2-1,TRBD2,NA,TGCAGTGCTAGTGGGCTAGCGGGGCACAATGAGCAGTTCTTC,CSASGLAGHNEQFF
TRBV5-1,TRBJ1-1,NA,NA,TGCGCCAGCAAGTTGACCTACGTGAACACTGAAGCTTTCTTT,CASKLTYVNTEAFF
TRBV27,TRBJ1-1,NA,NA,TGTGCCAGCATCGGGGGGCTCACTGAAGCTTTCTTT,CASIGGLTEAFF
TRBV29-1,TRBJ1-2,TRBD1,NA,TGCAGCGCCGAGACAGGGATCGGCTACACCTTC,CSAETGIGYTF
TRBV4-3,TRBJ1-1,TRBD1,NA,TGCGCCAGCAGCCTAGGGGGCTTTAACACTGAAGCTTTCTTT,CASSLGGFNTEAFF
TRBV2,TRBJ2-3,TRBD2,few,TGTGCCAGCAGAGCCGCTAGCGGGGGTCGAGATACGCAGTATTTT,CASRAASGGRDTQYF
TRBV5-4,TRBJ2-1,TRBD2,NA,TGTGCCAGCAGCTCGGGACTAGCCGTCAATGAGCAGTTCTTC,CASSSGLAVNEQFF
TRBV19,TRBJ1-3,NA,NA,TGTGCCAGTAGTATGAACTCCGGGGACACCATATATTTT,CASSMNSGDTIYF
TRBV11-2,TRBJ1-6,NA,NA,TGTGCCAGCAGCTTAGGGGGGCGGACTTCACCCCTCCACTTT,CASSLGGRTSPLHF
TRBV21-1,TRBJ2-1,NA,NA,TGTGCCAGCAGACGTTCTATAGCTACACATTCCGACAATGAGCAGTTCTTC,CASRRSIATHSDNEQFF
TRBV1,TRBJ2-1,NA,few,TGCACCAGCAGCCAAGATCGTGGCAGGGCCACGGCATTTATTTACAATGAGCAGTTCTTC,CTSSQDRGRATAFIYNEQFF
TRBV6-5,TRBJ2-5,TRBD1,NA,TGTGCCAGCAGTTTCCTCGGACAGGGGGCTTTCGAGACCCAGTACTTC,CASSFLGQGAFETQYF
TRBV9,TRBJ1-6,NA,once,TGTGCCAGCAGCCCCCTTTCGGGGGCTTCGTATAATTCACCCCTCCACTTT,CASSPLSGASYNSPLHF
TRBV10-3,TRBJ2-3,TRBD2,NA,TGTGCCATCAGTGCTAGCGGGGCGAGCACAGATACGCAGTATTTT,CAISASGASTDTQYF
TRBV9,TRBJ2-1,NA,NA,TGTGCCAGCAGCGTAGAGGGACCCCACAATGAGCAGTTCTTC,CASSVEGPHNEQFF
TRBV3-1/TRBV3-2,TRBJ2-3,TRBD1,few,TGTGCCAGCAGTCCGGGACAGGAGGGGGGTACGCAGTATTTT,CASSPGQEGGTQYF
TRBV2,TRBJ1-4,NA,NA,TGTGCCAGCAAAAGAGAAAATGAAAAACTGTTTTTT,CASKRENEKLFF
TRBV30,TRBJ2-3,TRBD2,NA,TGTGCCTGGTCTCGGGGGGACTGGGATACGCAGTATTTT,CAWSRGDWDTQYF
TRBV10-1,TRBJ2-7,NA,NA,TGCGCCACCTCCGGACAAACGGACGAGCAGTACTTC,CATSGQTDEQYF
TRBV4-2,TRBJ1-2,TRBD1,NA,TGTGCCAGCAGCCGCGGGGACAGTAACTATGGCTACACCTTC,CASSRGDSNYGYTF
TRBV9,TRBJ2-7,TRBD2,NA,TGTGCCAGCAGCGTAGCTAGCGGTCTCGGGGAGCAGTACTTC,CASSVASGLGEQYF
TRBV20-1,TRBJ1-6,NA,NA,TGCAGTGCTAGTTATGGGTTGAATTCACCCCTCCACTTT,CSASYGLNSPLHF
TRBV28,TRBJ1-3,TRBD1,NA,TGTGCCAGCAGTCCTGACAGGGCTGGAAACACCATATATTTT,CASSPDRAGNTIYF